This is a list of T cell receptor beta chains from one sample in a study of metastatic and nonmetastatic thyroid tumors. TCRdb re-clonotyped the PCR reads via MiXCR. The sample lists some 33,000 clones, around 7% occurring once. The sample taken for sequencing was blood. The receptors were gathered from a female donor with papillary thyroid cancer or a benign thyroid nodule (not recorded which). Some clones in this sample may be carry-over from other donors' samples. CDR3s include the opening cysteine and the closing phenylalanine or tryptophan. A D gene is named only where the DNA matches it firmly. Clone size is not always given. Where it is, it says once, few, many or a class for expanded clones.

>few|TRBJ2-4|15|.|TRBV5-1
CASSLAGREGNIQYF
TGCGCCAGCAGCTTGGCGGGGCGGGAAGGGAACATTCAGTACTTC
>many|TRBJ1-3|13|.|TRBV12-3/TRBV12-4
CASSSSSGNTIYF
TGTGCCAGCAGTTCAAGCTCTGGAAACACCATATATTTT
>many|TRBJ1-1|16|.|TRBV6-1
CASSSEGPWDNTEAFF
TGTGCCAGCAGTTCCGAGGGTCCGTGGGATAACACTGAAGCTTTCTTT
>many|TRBJ2-7|13|TRBD2|TRBV20-1
CSARTSGTHEQYF
TGCAGTGCTAGGACTAGCGGGACCCACGAGCAGTACTTC
>.|TRBJ2-1|12|.|TRBV7-9
CASSPDRFEQFF
TGTGCCAGCAGCCCTGACAGGTTTGAGCAGTTCTTC
>many|TRBJ1-2|13|.|TRBV20-1
CSARVGATNGYTF
TGCAGTGCTAGAGTGGGGGCTACGAATGGCTACACCTTC
>.|TRBJ1-1|13|.|TRBV20-1
CSARLCGDGSAFF
TGCAGTGCTAGACTATGCGGGGACGGTTCGGCTTTCTTT
>many|TRBJ2-1|16|TRBD1|TRBV11-1
CASSLPRTGGYNEQFF
TGTGCCAGCAGCTTACCGCGGACAGGGGGGTACAATGAGCAGTTCTTC
>many|TRBJ1-5|13|.|TRBV10-2
CASSETRAQPQHF
TGCGCCAGCAGTGAGACCAGGGCTCAGCCCCAGCATTTT
>many|TRBJ1-4|15|TRBD1|TRBV5-6
CASSRDRGRDEKLFF
TGTGCCAGCAGCCGAGACAGGGGGCGAGATGAAAAACTGTTTTTT
>many|TRBJ2-4|17|.|TRBV3-1
CASSHRTGRVAKNIQYF
TGTGCCAGCAGCCACCGGACAGGGAGGGTAGCCAAAAACATTCAGTACTTC
>many|TRBJ2-2|15|.|TRBV9
CASSATTTNTGELFF
TGTGCCAGCAGCGCCACGACAACGAACACCGGGGAGCTGTTTTTT
>.|TRBJ2-7|14|.|TRBV30
CAMSAGVYPYEQYF
TGTGCTATGTCGGCAGGGGTATACCCCTACGAGCAGTACTTC
>many|TRBJ2-2|15|TRBD2|TRBV20-1
CSAKAGGLDTGELFF
TGCAGTGCTAAAGCGGGAGGGCTCGACACCGGGGAGCTGTTTTTT
>many|TRBJ1-3|15|.|TRBV6-1
CASSLPTWSGNTIYF
TGTGCCAGCAGTCTACCGACGTGGTCTGGAAACACCATATATTTT
>few|TRBJ2-5|13|.|TRBV20-1
CSARLSREKTQYF
TGCAGTGCTAGACTATCCAGGGAGAAGACCCAGTACTTC
>.|TRBJ2-2|15|.|TRBV27
CASSLSFSNTGELFF
TGTGCCAGCAGTTTATCGTTTTCCAACACCGGGGAGCTGTTTTTT
>many|TRBJ1-2|14|.|TRBV6-5
CASSYQRQQGGYTF
TGTGCCAGCAGTTACCAACGTCAACAGGGTGGCTACACCTTC
>many|TRBJ1-4|14|.|TRBV7-2
CASSLAGTRGKLFF
TGTGCCAGCAGCTTAGCGGGGACAAGGGGAAAACTGTTTTTT
>many|TRBJ2-1|16|.|TRBV15
CATLDGASYSYNEQFF
TGTGCCACCCTAGATGGAGCGTCCTACTCCTACAATGAGCAGTTCTTC
>many|TRBJ2-1|15|.|TRBV19
CASSNRDPGRHEQFF
TGTGCCAGTAGTAACCGGGACCCAGGGCGACATGAGCAGTTCTTC
>many|TRBJ2-2|16|.|TRBV19
CASSSQTGVNTGELFF
TGCGCCAGTAGTTCACAGACAGGAGTAAACACCGGGGAGCTGTTTTTT
>many|TRBJ2-7|13|.|TRBV20-1
CSARGNSGGEQYF
TGCAGTGCTAGAGGTAATAGTGGTGGCGAGCAGTACTTC
>many|TRBJ1-5|16|TRBD1|TRBV6-2/TRBV6-3
CASSTGTAIGGQPQHF
TGTGCCAGCAGTACCGGGACAGCCATCGGTGGTCAGCCCCAGCATTTT
>many|TRBJ2-5|13|.|TRBV20-1
CSAKTDLTETQYF
TGCAGTGCCAAAACGGACCTCACGGAGACCCAGTACTTC
>many|TRBJ1-2|13|.|TRBV7-2
CASSPGTYLGYTF
TGTGCCAGCAGCCCCGGGACATACTTGGGCTACACCTTC
>many|TRBJ2-3|15|.|TRBV7-2
CASSLPTMGTDTQYF
TGTGCCAGCAGCTTACCGACTATGGGCACAGATACGCAGTATTTT
>medium-sized|TRBJ2-1|16|.|TRBV7-8
CASSPAGGANYNEQFF
TGTGCCAGCAGCCCAGCTGGCGGGGCCAACTACAATGAGCAGTTCTTC
>many|TRBJ1-5|13|.|TRBV6-5
CASSYSKNQPQHF
TGTGCCAGCAGTTACTCGAAGAATCAGCCCCAGCATTTT
>many|TRBJ2-1|14|TRBD2|TRBV20-1
CSASSGGLRNEQFF
TGCAGTGCTAGTAGCGGGGGGTTAAGAAATGAGCAGTTCTTC
>many|TRBJ1-5|14|.|TRBV18
CASSGARSNQPQHF
TGTGCCAGCTCAGGGGCCAGATCTAATCAGCCCCAGCATTTT
>many|TRBJ2-2|13|.|TRBV6-1
CASSLAGSGELFF
TGTGCCAGCAGTCTGGCGGGGTCCGGGGAGCTGTTTTTT
>many|TRBJ2-5|16|TRBD2|TRBV7-6
CASGSQAGGPGETQYF
TGTGCCAGCGGATCTCAGGCGGGAGGGCCAGGGGAGACCCAGTACTTC
>many|TRBJ2-5|15|.|TRBV5-1
CASSHSDSPGETQYF
TGCGCCAGCAGCCACTCGGACAGTCCTGGGGAGACCCAGTACTTC
>many|TRBJ2-1|14|.|TRBV3-1
CASSQAGYYNEQFF
TGTGCCAGCAGCCAAGCAGGTTATTACAATGAGCAGTTCTTC
>many|TRBJ2-7|16|.|TRBV29-1
CSVALGGTDQNYEQYF
TGCAGCGTTGCTCTTGGCGGGACCGACCAAAACTACGAGCAGTACTTC
>many|TRBJ2-5|14|.|TRBV5-1
CASSWGAGPETQYF
TGCGCCAGCAGCTGGGGCGCGGGTCCGGAGACCCAGTACTTC
>.|TRBJ1-2|13|.|TRBV7-8
CANSLARDYGYTF
TGTGCCAACAGCCTGGCCAGGGACTATGGCTACACCTTC
>many|TRBJ1-1|12|TRBD1|TRBV20-1
CSAKDRDLEAFF
TGCAGTGCCAAAGACAGGGACCTTGAAGCTTTCTTT
>many|TRBJ1-6|13|TRBD1|TRBV29-1
CSVGQGVNSPLHF
TGCAGCGTCGGACAGGGGGTAAATTCACCCCTCCACTTT
>many|TRBJ1-2|13|.|TRBV12-3/TRBV12-4
CASTRRGPYGYTF
TGTGCCAGCACCCGCAGGGGACCCTATGGCTACACCTTC
>many|TRBJ2-2|15|.|TRBV7-8
CASSTGTRGKGELFF
TGTGCCAGCAGCACCGGGACAAGGGGGAAGGGGGAGCTGTTTTTT
>many|TRBJ1-1|16|TRBD1|TRBV11-1
CASSLRSYRGNTEAFF
TGTGCCAGCAGCTTAAGGTCTTACAGGGGGAACACTGAAGCTTTCTTT
>many|TRBJ2-3|14|.|TRBV6-1
CASSESFTGDTQYF
TGTGCCAGCAGTGAATCGTTTACGGGCGATACGCAGTATTTT
>many|TRBJ1-6|15|.|TRBV14
CASSQDRSRGSPLHF
TGTGCCAGCAGCCAAGATCGTTCCAGGGGTTCACCCCTCCACTTT
>many|TRBJ1-1|14|.|TRBV18
CASSSAWGNTEAFF
TGTGCCAGCTCATCCGCCTGGGGAAACACTGAAGCTTTCTTT
>many|TRBJ2-7|14|.|TRBV27
CASSLQGIPYEQYF
TGTGCCAGCAGTTTACAGGGGATCCCCTACGAGCAGTACTTC
>many|TRBJ2-7|13|.|TRBV19
CASSMDPTYEQYF
TGTGCCAGTAGTATGGACCCCACCTACGAGCAGTACTTC
>many|TRBJ2-2|16|TRBD2|TRBV12-3/TRBV12-4
CASSLAGAANTGELFF
TGTGCCAGCAGCCTAGCGGGAGCCGCGAACACCGGGGAGCTGTTTTTT
>many|TRBJ2-1|13|.|TRBV19
CATYYTPGNEQFF
TGTGCCACCTATTATACTCCGGGCAATGAGCAGTTCTTC
>many|TRBJ1-2|12|.|TRBV30
CAWARGAGGYTF
TGTGCCTGGGCACGGGGCGCGGGTGGCTACACCTTC
>many|TRBJ2-5|13|.|TRBV11-2
CASSLPWQETQYF
TGTGCCAGCAGTTTACCTTGGCAAGAGACCCAGTACTTC
>many|TRBJ2-7|14|TRBD2|TRBV10-3
CAISETSGRYEQYF
TGTGCCATCAGTGAGACTAGCGGGAGGTACGAGCAGTACTTC
>many|TRBJ2-3|19|TRBD2|TRBV6-1
CASSEFNRASGGYTDTQYF
TGTGCCAGCAGTGAATTTAATCGGGCTAGCGGGGGGTACACAGATACGCAGTATTTT
>many|TRBJ1-6|13|.|TRBV10-2
CASKDKNNSPLHF
TGCGCCAGCAAGGACAAGAATAATTCACCCCTCCACTTT
>few|TRBJ2-4|13|TRBD1|TRBV24-1
CATAGTGGDIQYF
TGTGCCACCGCTGGGACAGGAGGAGACATTCAGTACTTC
>few|TRBJ1-2|14|.|TRBV25-1
CASRETGGRFGYTF
TGTGCAAGCAGAGAGACAGGTGGTCGCTTCGGCTACACCTTC
>many|TRBJ1-6|16|.|TRBV4-3
CASSQGTAHYNSPLHF
TGCGCCAGCAGCCAAGGGACAGCCCACTATAATTCACCCCTCCACTTT
>many|TRBJ2-1|16|.|TRBV5-5
CASSPTPGSSYNEQFF
TGTGCCAGCAGCCCGACACCAGGAAGCTCCTACAATGAGCAGTTCTTC
>many|TRBJ1-6|15|.|TRBV7-2
CASSLVLGVRSPLHF
TGTGCCAGCAGCTTAGTTTTAGGGGTGCGGTCACCCCTCCACTTT